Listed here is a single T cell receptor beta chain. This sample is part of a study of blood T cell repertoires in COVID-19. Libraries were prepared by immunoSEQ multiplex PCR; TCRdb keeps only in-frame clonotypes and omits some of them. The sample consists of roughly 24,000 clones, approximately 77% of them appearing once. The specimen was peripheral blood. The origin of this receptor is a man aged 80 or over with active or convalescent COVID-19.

This CDR3 is CASSLGQGAVTEAFF. CDR3 nucleotides: TGCGCCAGCAGCTTGGGGCAGGGGGCGGTGACTGAAGCTTTCTTT. The chain combines TRBV5-1 with TRBJ1-1; 8 nucleotides agree with TRBD1. Trimming took 0 bases from V and 5 from J; bases not matched to a gene: 6. The CDR3 spans 15 residues. The germline CDR1 and CDR2 sequences are SGHRS and YFSETQ.